The next 7 T cell receptor delta chains were all read from a single sample in a study of Vδ1+ human thymocytes. Study-level points and caveats: Thymic TRG and TRD repertoires appeared highly polyclonal.

Extracted RNA was reverse transcribed into cDNA. The CDR3 regions were amplified by multiplex PCR from V-gene primers to a constant-region primer. TCRdb processed the multiplex PCR reads again with the CATT caller. The table lists tens of thousands of delta-chain clones, over 7% of them singletons. Their cognate antigens are unknown. Sequenced input: Vdelta1+ gamma-delta thymocytes from the thymus. Subset of the sample: FACS-sorted CD3+ TCRalphabeta- TCRVdelta1+ TCRVdelta2- thymocytes. The receptors here all came from a child under three years old who had congenital heart surgery.

By its share, this clone is medium-sized (0.01 to 0.1%). The J gene is TRDJ1, the V gene TRDV2; D perhaps matches TRDD3 (5 bases). This CDR3 comprises 15 residues. Germline lookup yields CDR1 GEAIGNYY and CDR2 EKD. Trimming shortened V by 6 bases and J by 6 bases, and 22 bases separated the two germline ends. DNA of the CDR3: TGTGCCTGTCTCTTTGGGGTAGGGCAGCCTTATAAACTCATCTTT. This translates into CACLFGVGQPYKLIF.

This clone has more than one count but fewer than ten. This sequence joins TRDV1 and TRDJ1; 13 positions match TRDD3. The junction had 12 bases not matched to a gene; V was cut back by 1 base and J by 4 bases. The CDR3 runs to 19 residues. Germline CDR1 is TSWWSYY and CDR2 is QGS. Here the CDR3 DNA reads TGTGCTCTTGGGGAACGCGCTAGCTCCTACTGGGGGATACGCGATAAACTCATCTTT. Its translation: CALGERASSYWGIRDKLIF.

The chain is built from TRDV1 and TRDJ1, with D possibly TRDD2 on 9 matching bases. Germline V gives CDR1 TSWWSYY, CDR2 QGS. Trimming pared 3 bases from V and 0 bases from J, leaving 23 bases between. CDR3 size: 19 residues. CDR3 residues: CALGDPLPTYWGDTDKLIF. Written as DNA, the CDR3 is TGTGCTCTTGGGGACCCCCTTCCTACGTACTGGGGGGACACCGATAAACTCATCTTT.

This rearrangement joins TRDV2 to TRDJ1, with TRDD3 matching 9 bases. CDR1 and CDR2 (germline): GEAIGNYY, EKD. V lost 0 bases and J lost 0; bases outside the gene matches: 13. This CDR3 region has 19 residues. The CDR3 here is CACDTDWMGDMGYTDKLIF. The CDR3 DNA follows: TGTGCCTGTGACACCGATTGGATGGGGGATATGGGTTACACCGATAAACTCATCTTT.

Within the sample, this clone is medium-sized (0.01 to 0.1%). This chain links TRDV1 with TRDJ1; TRDD3 matches 9 bases. The germline gives CDR1 TSWWSYY, CDR2 QGS. V shed 0 bases, J shed 4 bases, and the junction held 12 bases outside the gene matches. CDR3 length: 18 amino acids. The CDR3 DNA reads as TGTGCTCTTGGGGAACTAGCGAACGGAATTGGGGGATACGATAAACTCATCTTT. It is translated as CALGELANGIGGYDKLIF.

There are a few counts of this clone. The chain joins TRDV1 to TRDJ1; 9 bases line up with TRDD2. CDR3 length: 16 amino acids. J was trimmed by 7 bases and V by 5 bases; bases with no gene match: 14. Germline-derived CDR1 and CDR2 are TSWWSYY and QGS. CDR3 bases: TGTGCTCTTGGGTCAGGCCTTCCTACCGTACTGGGTAAACTCATCTTT. This sequence encodes CALGSGLPTVLGKLIF.

This clone was observed a few times. The V call is TRDV1, the J call TRDJ1; 10 bases are shared with TRDD3. Looked up from germline, CDR1 is TSWWSYY and CDR2 is QGS. This CDR3 is 19 amino acids long. Trimming cost V 1 base and J 0 bases; bases outside gene matches: 11. The CDR3 sequence: CALGEREPFTGGYTDKLIF. CDR3 sequence (DNA): TGTGCTCTTGGGGAACGCGAGCCCTTTACTGGGGGATACACCGATAAACTCATCTTT.